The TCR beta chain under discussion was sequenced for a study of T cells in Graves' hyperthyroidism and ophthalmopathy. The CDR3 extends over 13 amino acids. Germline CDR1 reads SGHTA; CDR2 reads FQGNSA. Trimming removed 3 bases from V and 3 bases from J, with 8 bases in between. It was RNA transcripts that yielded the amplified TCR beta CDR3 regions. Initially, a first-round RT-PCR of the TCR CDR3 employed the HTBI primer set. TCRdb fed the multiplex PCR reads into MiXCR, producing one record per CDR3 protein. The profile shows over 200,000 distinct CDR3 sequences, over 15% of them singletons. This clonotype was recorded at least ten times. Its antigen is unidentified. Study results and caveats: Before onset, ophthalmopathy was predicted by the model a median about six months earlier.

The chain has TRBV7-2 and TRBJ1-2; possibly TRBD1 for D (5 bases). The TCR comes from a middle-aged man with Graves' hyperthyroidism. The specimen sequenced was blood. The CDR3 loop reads CASSFSGDYGYTF. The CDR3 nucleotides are TGTGCCAGCAGCTTTTCGGGGGACTATGGCTACACCTTC.